Each of the 6 T cell receptor beta chains below was sequenced from the same sample in a study of control samples from healthy donors and cancer patients. Using immunoSEQ multiplex PCR, the repertoire was profiled, and TCRdb retains in-frame clones only, with some absent. The repertoire holds about 180,000 clones, with more than 90% as singletons. Sample: blood. The receptors were sampled from a man aged 25-45 years in good health.

CDR3: CAWSLDTEAFF. The CDR3 nucleotides read TGTGCCTGGAGTCTTGACACTGAAGCTTTCTTT. V usage is TRBV30 and J usage is TRBJ1-1; D gene unclear. Trimming took off 2 bases at V and 3 bases at J, with 4 bases between the two ends. Germline CDR1 GTSNPN, CDR2 SVGIG (reference sequence). The CDR3 is 11 residues long. The full variable domain, rest sourced from reference TRBV30 and TRBJ1-1, is SQTIHQWPATLVQPVGSPLSLECTVEGTSNPNLYWYRQAAGRGLQLLFYSVGIGQISSEVPQNLSASRPQDRQFILSSKKLLLSDSGFYLCAWSLDTEAFFGQGTRLTVV.

On this clone itself: The junction differs from germline at one of its ends, possibly a read error. The genes are TRBV27 and TRBJ2-5; D call uncertain. The germline CDR1 and CDR2 sequences are MNHEY and SMNVEV (reference sequence). The CDR3 contains 13 residues. CDR3 sequence reads: CASSLIVQEAQYF. The CDR3 bases are TGTGCCAGCAGTTTAATCGTCCAAGAGGCCCAGTACTTC.

The chain joins TRBV19 to TRBJ2-7; TRBD2 matches at 10 bases. CDR3 length: 13 amino acids. Germline CDR1 LNHDA, CDR2 SQIVND (reference sequence). V lost 6 bases to trimming and J lost 8 bases; unmatched junction nucleotides: 7. The CDR3 DNA reads as TGTGCCAGTAGCGAGCGGGAGGGGGGAAAGCAGTACTTC. Translated: CASSEREGGKQYF.

The chain uses TRBV27 and TRBJ1-6; D call uncertain. Per the germline V gene, CDR1 is MNHEY and CDR2 is SMNVEV (reference sequence). The CDR3 covers 12 residues. V lost 2 bases and J lost 6, with 2 bases in between. The CDR3 DNA is TGTGCCAGCAGTTTAGTTAATTCACCCCTCCACTTT. This sequence encodes CASSLVNSPLHF.

V and J are TRBV30 and TRBJ1-1; 7 nucleotides line up with TRBD1. Losses at the gene ends were 4 bases for V and 5 bases for J; bases not matched to a gene: 10. The CDR3 is 14 residues long. Germline CDR1 reads GTSNPN; CDR2 reads SVGIG (reference sequence). The CDR3 region is CAWIKLDRVTEAFF. The CDR3 DNA is TGTGCCTGGATCAAGCTCGACAGGGTAACTGAAGCTTTCTTT.

The V and J genes are TRBV7-9 and TRBJ1-4; a possible D gene is TRBD1 (6 bases). V was shortened by 5 bases and J by 3 bases, with 16 bases between the two germline ends. CDR1 and CDR2 from the germline V gene are SEHNR and FQNEAQ (reference sequence). This CDR3 has 16 amino acids. The CDR3 coding sequence is TGTGCCAGCAGCCATCAAAGCGGGGGCGCTAATGAAAAACTGTTTTTT. Translating it yields CASSHQSGGANEKLFF. The full variable domain, with the rest looked up from reference TRBV7-9 and TRBJ1-4, is DTGVSQNPRHKITKRGQNVTFRCDPISEHNRLYWYRQTLGQGPEFLTYFQNEAQLEKSRLLSDRFSAERPKGSFSTLEIQRTEQGDSAMYLCASSHQSGGANEKLFFGSGTQLSVL.